This TCR beta chain was observed in a study of shared clonotypes between healthy human individuals. Study context: Two female and a few male donors aged 18 to 49 were enrolled.

Germline V lookup: CDR1 MDHEN, CDR2 SYDVKM. The CDR3 totals 16 residues. The germline V and J ends were trimmed by 6 bases and 1 base, with 15 bases remaining between them. Study-wide results and limits: Few donors limited the genetic and exposure-history diversity represented. Non-shared clonotypes displayed generation probabilities falling below those of clonotypes present in all four donors. Exclusively blood specimens were collected; tissue repertoires likely differ.

TCRdb's copy holds only in-frame clones and misses some; the assay was immunoSEQ multiplex PCR. Of over 1.5 million clones in the sample, 98% were seen once. Of note for this clone: What it binds is not known.

The chain employs TRBV28 and TRBJ2-2, with D tentatively TRBD2 (5 bases). The sequenced sample consisted of naive CD4+ T cells sorted from blood. Subset noted: CD45RA+ positively selected. This receptor was obtained from a young man in good health. CDR3 nucleotides: TGTGCCAGCAGCCCCGTCTCCCGGGGGAACACCGGGGAGCTGTTTTTT. Its protein is CASSPVSRGNTGELFF. Full variable domain (remainder filled in from reference TRBV28 and TRBJ2-2): DVKVTQSSRYLVKRTGEKVFLECVQDMDHENMFWYRQDPGLGLRLIYFSYDVKMKEKGDIPEGYSVSREKKERFSLILESASTNQTSMYLCASSPVSRGNTGELFFGEGSRLTVL.